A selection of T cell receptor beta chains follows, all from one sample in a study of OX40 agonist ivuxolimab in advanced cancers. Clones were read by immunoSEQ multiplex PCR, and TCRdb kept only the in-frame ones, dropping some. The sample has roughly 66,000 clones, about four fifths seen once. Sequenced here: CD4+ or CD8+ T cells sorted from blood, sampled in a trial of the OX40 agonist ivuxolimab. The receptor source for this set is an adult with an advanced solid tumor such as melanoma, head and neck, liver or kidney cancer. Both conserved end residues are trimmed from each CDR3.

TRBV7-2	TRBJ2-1	ASSLWTSSEQF
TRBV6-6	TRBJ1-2	ASSYSNFGRAGYT
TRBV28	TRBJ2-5	ASTIGGGRETQY
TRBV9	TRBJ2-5	ASSVGGAGTETQY
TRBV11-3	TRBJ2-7	ASSLGPSSYEQY
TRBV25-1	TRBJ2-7	ASKAGGDWDEQY
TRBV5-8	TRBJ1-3	ASSLTGMGAGNTIY
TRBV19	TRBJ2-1	ASLRAGASYNEQF
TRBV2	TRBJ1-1	ASRDRVNTEAF
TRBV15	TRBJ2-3	ATASGRHSDTQY
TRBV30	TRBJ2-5	AWSRREGGETQY
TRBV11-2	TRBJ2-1	ASSLRTRPYNEQF